These 7 T cell receptor beta chains were all obtained from the same sample, sequenced in a study of cytomegalovirus exposure and HLA in healthy donors. With 60 Vbeta and 13 Jbeta primers, the PCR was carried out. Method: immunoSEQ multiplex PCR; TCRdb's copy keeps in-frame clones and lacks some. The sample shows 150,000 or so clones, over 65% of them seen only once. Input material: PBMCs. The receptors here all came from a female donor in good health and CMV-seronegative.

A remark on this clone: The sample contains more than one DNA sequence encoding this CDR3. The chain uses TRBV12-5 and TRBJ2-1; possible D gene TRBD2, 6 bases. The CDR3 runs 15 residues. Looked up from germline, CDR1 is LGHNT and CDR2 is FRNRAP. V dropped 3 bases and J dropped 6 bases, with 15 bases sitting between them. The CDR3 loop is CASGFPYGSLNEQFF. Written as DNA, the CDR3 is TGTGCTAGTGGTTTTCCCTACGGGAGTCTCAATGAGCAGTTCTTC. The whole variable domain, filled in from reference TRBV12-5 and TRBJ2-1, reads DARVTQTPRHKVTEMGQEVTMRCQPILGHNTVFWYRQTMMQGLELLAYFRNRAPLDDSGMPKDRFSAEMPDATLATLKIQPSEPRDSAVYFCASGFPYGSLNEQFFGPGTRLTVL.

This clone was picked up a small number of times. The chain joins TRBV28 to TRBJ2-7, with a weak D call TRBD1 (5 bases). Germline CDR1 is MDHEN and CDR2 is SYDVKM. The CDR3 has 14 residues. V was cut by 7 bases and J by 0 bases, with 13 bases left in between. CDR3 residues: CASKEQQVSYEQYF. In DNA, the CDR3 is TGTGCCAGCAAGGAACAACAGGTCTCCTACGAGCAGTACTTC.

This chain connects TRBV9 to TRBJ1-3; D call uncertain. This CDR3 contains 14 residues. Trimming stripped 3 bases from V and 4 bases from J, with 11 bases between. The germline gives CDR1 SGDLS, CDR2 YYNGEE. The CDR3 sequence is CASSARLAGNTIYF. The CDR3 region has the DNA TGTGCCAGCAGCGCACGACTGGCAGGAAACACCATATATTTT. The complete variable domain, with remaining parts taken from reference TRBV9 and TRBJ1-3, reads DSGVTQTPKHLITATGQRVTLRCSPRSGDLSVYWYQQSLDQGLQFLIQYYNGEERAKGNILERFSAQQFPDLHSELNLSSLELGDSALYFCASSARLAGNTIYFGEGSWLTVV.

This clone occurred a few times. This chain connects TRBV9 to TRBJ1-2; no reliable D call. The V and J ends lost 1 base and 7 bases respectively, with 14 bases between them. Per germline, CDR1 SGDLS and CDR2 YYNGEE. This CDR3 is built from 14 residues. The CDR3 loop is CASSVRSYGSGYTF. The CDR3 bases are TGTGCCAGCAGCGTACGGTCTTATGGTAGTGGCTACACCTTC.

This sequence joins TRBV18 and TRBJ1-5, with D perhaps TRBD1 (5 bases). Germline lookup yields CDR1 KGHSH and CDR2 LQKENI. The CDR3 loop spans 14 amino acids. Trimming cost V 6 bases and J 7 bases, with 16 bases left between them. This chain's CDR3 is CASSAGGGRQPQHF. CDR3 bases: TGTGCCAGCTCGGCGGGGGGGGGACGGCAGCCCCAGCATTTT.

On this clone itself: The identical CDR3 is also encoded by other nucleotide sequences in the sample. The V and J genes are TRBV5-4 and TRBJ2-7; 12 nucleotides match TRBD1. V shed 4 bases and J 4 bases; nucleotides not matched to a gene: 3. The CDR3 consists of 14 residues. Germline CDR1 reads SGHNT; CDR2 reads YYREEE (reference sequence). CDR3 residues: CASSPGQGAYEQYF. CDR3 DNA: TGTGCCAGCAGCCCGGGACAGGGGGCGTACGAGCAGTACTTC.

The rearrangement links TRBV9 to TRBJ2-2; TRBD2 matches at 15 bases. Germline CDR1 reads SGDLS; CDR2 reads YYNGEE. Trimming removed 0 bases from V and 4 bases from J; junction bases left unmatched: 10. The CDR3 extends over 20 amino acids. The CDR3 region has the DNA TGTGCCAGCAGCGTAGCTACCGGGACTAGCGGGAGGTGGGCCACCGGGGAGCTGTTTTTT. Translating gives CASSVATGTSGRWATGELFF.